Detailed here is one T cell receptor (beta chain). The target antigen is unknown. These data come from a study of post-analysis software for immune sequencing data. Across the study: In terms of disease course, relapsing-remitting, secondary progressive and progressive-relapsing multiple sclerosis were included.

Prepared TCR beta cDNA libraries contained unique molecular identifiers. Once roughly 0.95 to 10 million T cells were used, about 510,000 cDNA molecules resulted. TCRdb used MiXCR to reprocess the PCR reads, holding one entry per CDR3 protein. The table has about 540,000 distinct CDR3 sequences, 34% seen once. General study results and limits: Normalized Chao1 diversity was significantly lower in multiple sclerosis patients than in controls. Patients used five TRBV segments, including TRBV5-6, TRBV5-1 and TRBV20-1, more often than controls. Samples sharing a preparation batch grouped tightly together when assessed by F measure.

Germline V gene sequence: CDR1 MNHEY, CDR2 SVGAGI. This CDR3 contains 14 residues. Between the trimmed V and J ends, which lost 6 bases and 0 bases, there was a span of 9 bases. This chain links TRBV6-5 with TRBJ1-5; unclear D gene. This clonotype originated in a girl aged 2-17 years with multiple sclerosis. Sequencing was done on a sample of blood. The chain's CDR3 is CASRSDTSNQPQHF. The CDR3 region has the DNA TGTGCCAGCAGGTCAGACACTAGCAATCAGCCCCAGCATTTT.